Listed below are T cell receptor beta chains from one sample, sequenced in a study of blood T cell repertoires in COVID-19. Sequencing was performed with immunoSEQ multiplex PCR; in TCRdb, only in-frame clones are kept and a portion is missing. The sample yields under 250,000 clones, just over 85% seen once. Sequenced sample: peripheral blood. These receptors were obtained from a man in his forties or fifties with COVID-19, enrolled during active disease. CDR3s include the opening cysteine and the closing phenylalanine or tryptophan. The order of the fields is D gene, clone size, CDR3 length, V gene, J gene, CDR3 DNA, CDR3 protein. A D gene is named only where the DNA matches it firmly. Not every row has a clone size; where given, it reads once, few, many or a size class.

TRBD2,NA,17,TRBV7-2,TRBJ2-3,TGTGCCAGCAGCTTAGGGGTCGGGGGGGCCTGGGCAGATACGCAGTATTTT,CASSLGVGGAWADTQYF
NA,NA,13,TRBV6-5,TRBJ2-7,TGTGCCAGCAGCACCACGGCCAGCCAATTTAGCCTTTTC,CASSTTASQFSLF
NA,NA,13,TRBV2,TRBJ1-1,TGTGCCAGCAGTGAACTAGTGGACACTGAAGCTTTCTTT,CASSELVDTEAFF
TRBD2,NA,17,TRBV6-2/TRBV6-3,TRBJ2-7,TGTGCCAGCAGTTACTCGTTTGGACTAGCGGAGGGCTACGAGCAGTACTTC,CASSYSFGLAEGYEQYF
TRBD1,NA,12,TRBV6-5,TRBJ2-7,TGCGCTCGGGACAGTCCGAGGGGCGTGCAGTACTTC,CARDSPRGVQYF
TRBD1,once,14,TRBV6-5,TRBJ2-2,TGTGCCAGCAAGGGACAGGGCTACACCGGGGAGCTGTTTTTT,CASKGQGYTGELFF
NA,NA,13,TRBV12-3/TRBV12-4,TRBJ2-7,TGTGCCAGCAGTCAAACGGGGTACTACGAGCAGTACTTC,CASSQTGYYEQYF
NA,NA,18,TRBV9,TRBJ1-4,TGTGCCAGCAGCGTGGGATCCTATACGAGGGCAACTAATGAAAAACTGTTTTTT,CASSVGSYTRATNEKLFF
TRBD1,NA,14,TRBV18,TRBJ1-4,TGTGCCAGCTCACCCCGGGACAGGGAAGAAAAACTGTTTTTT,CASSPRDREEKLFF
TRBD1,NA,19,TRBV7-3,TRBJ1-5,TGTGCCAGCAGTTTGGGACAGCCCTCGACGCCCTATAGCAATCAGCCCCAGCATTTT,CASSLGQPSTPYSNQPQHF
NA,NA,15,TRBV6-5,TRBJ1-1,TGTGCCAGCAGTTACTCGGAGGGTTCGATGTTTGAAGCTTTCTTT,CASSYSEGSMFEAFF
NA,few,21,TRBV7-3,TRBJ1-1,TGTGCCAGCGCCCCCCGAGGACAGTTCTCCCTCGGGCATAAATTCAACACTGAAGCTTTCTTT,CASAPRGQFSLGHKFNTEAFF
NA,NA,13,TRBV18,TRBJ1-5,TGTGCCAGCTCACCGGGCGTGGGGGGGCCCCAGCATTTT,CASSPGVGGPQHF
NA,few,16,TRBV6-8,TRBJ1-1,TGTGCCAGCCCCCACCCCTCCGGGAACAAGAACACTGAAGCTTTCTTT,CASPHPSGNKNTEAFF
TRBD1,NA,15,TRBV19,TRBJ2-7,TGTGCCAGTAGCCTAGGGACAGGGTACGGCTACGAGCAGTACTTC,CASSLGTGYGYEQYF
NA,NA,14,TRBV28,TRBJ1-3,TGTGCCAGCATCGATGTGATGGAGGGAAACACCATATATTTT,CASIDVMEGNTIYF
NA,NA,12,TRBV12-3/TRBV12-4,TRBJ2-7,TGTGCCAGCTCGGCAGGGTCCTACGAGCAGTACTTC,CASSAGSYEQYF
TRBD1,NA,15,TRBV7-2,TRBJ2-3,TGTGCCAGCAGCTTAGCAGCCAGGGGGATAGATACGCAGTATTTT,CASSLAARGIDTQYF
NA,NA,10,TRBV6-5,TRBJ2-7,TGTGCCAGCAGGGAGTACGAGCAGTACTTC,CASREYEQYF
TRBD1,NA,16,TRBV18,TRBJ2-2,TGTGCCAGCTCACCAGACAGGGTCTCGACCACCGGGGAGCTGTTTTTT,CASSPDRVSTTGELFF
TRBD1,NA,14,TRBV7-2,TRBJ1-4,TGTGCCAGCAGCTTACAGGGGGTGGGTGAAAAACTGTTTTTT,CASSLQGVGEKLFF
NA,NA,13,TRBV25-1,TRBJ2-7,TGTGCCCCACGGACGGGGATCTCCTACGAGCAGTACTTC,CAPRTGISYEQYF
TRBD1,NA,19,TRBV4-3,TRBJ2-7,TGCGCCAGCAGCCAAGATGCGGATCGGGTGGGGACAGCTTTATACGAGCAGTACTTC,CASSQDADRVGTALYEQYF
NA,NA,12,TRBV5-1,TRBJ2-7,TGCGCCAGCAGCTTTGGGGAGTACGAGCAGTACTTC,CASSFGEYEQYF
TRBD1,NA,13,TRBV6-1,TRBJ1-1,TGTGCCAGCAGTGAAGCGAACAGGGGTCGAGCTTTCTTT,CASSEANRGRAFF
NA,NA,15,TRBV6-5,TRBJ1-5,TGTGCCAGCAGTAACGGAGGATATAGCAATCAGCCCCAGCATTTT,CASSNGGYSNQPQHF
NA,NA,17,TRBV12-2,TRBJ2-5,TGTGCAAGTCGCTCCCGTTGCCCTCAGGATAGGTTAGAGACCCAGTACTTC,CASRSRCPQDRLETQYF
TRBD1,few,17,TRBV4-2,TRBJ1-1,TGTGCCAGCAGCCAACCTCTAACAGGGGGCTGGGGCACTGAAGCTTTCTTT,CASSQPLTGGWGTEAFF